Listed below are T cell receptor beta chains from one sample, sequenced in a study of blood T cell repertoires in COVID-19. Data came from immunoSEQ multiplex PCR; TCRdb stores just in-frame clones and leaves some out. In the table there are 150,000 to 200,000 clones, about 72% of which are singletons. The sample was PBMCs or T cells enriched from blood (not recorded which). Receptor source: a woman aged 45-65 years who had recovered from COVID-19. The CDR3 runs from the conserved cysteine through the conserved F or W. A D gene is named only where the DNA matches it firmly. Size values are once, few and many counts, or a class for expanded clones, and some rows have none.

>NA|TRBV4-2|TRBJ2-2|NA
TGTGCCAGCAGCCTCATAAAGACGGGGGCGAACACCGGGGAGCTGTTTTTT
CASSLIKTGANTGELFF
>TRBD2|TRBV3-1/TRBV3-2|TRBJ2-1|few
TGTGCCTCCGGGCTAGCGGGAGGCAATGAGCAGTTCTTC
CASGLAGGNEQFF
>TRBD2|TRBV28|TRBJ2-7|NA
TGTGCCGACCGGACTAGCGGGCCAAGGGAGCAGTACTTC
CADRTSGPREQYF
>TRBD1|TRBV6-5|TRBJ2-7|NA
TGTGCCAGCAGGAGGGGACAGGGGGGCTACGAGCAGTACTTC
CASRRGQGGYEQYF
>NA|TRBV5-5|TRBJ2-3|NA
TGTGCCAGCAGCTTGTTACAGGGTTTCCAAACAGATACGCAGTATTTT
CASSLLQGFQTDTQYF
>NA|TRBV5-1|TRBJ1-2|NA
TGCGCCAGCAGGGGGGCCAACTATGGCTACACCTTC
CASRGANYGYTF
>NA|TRBV7-2|TRBJ2-1|NA
TGTGCCAGCAGGAACCTTGGAGGGAGTGCCTCGGGCAATGAGCAGTTCTTC
CASRNLGGSASGNEQFF
>TRBD2|TRBV19|TRBJ2-5|NA
TGTGCCAGTAGTACCATAGCGGGACCAGAGACCCAGTACTTC
CASSTIAGPETQYF
>NA|TRBV4-1|TRBJ1-2|once
TGCGCCAGCAGCCAAGGGTTCCGGGGAGGGGGCTACACCTTC
CASSQGFRGGGYTF
>TRBD1|TRBV11-3|TRBJ2-2|NA
TGTGCCAGCAGCCCAGGGGGCCGGGGCGGGGAGCTGTTTTTT
CASSPGGRGGELFF
>NA|TRBV7-9|TRBJ2-5|NA
TGTGCCAGCACCCCGGGGTACGCGGTAGTGGAGACCCAGTACTTC
CASTPGYAVVETQYF
>TRBD2|TRBV5-4|TRBJ2-7|NA
TGTGCCAGCAGTCGGACTAGCGGGAGTACTTACGAGCAGTACTTC
CASSRTSGSTYEQYF
>NA|TRBV5-6|TRBJ2-7|NA
TGTGCCAGCAGCTTGGGCGGGATGTACGAGCAGTACTTC
CASSLGGMYEQYF
>TRBD2|TRBV20-1|TRBJ2-1|once
TGCAGTGCTAGTGAGCGGGATTATCCCAATGAGCAGTTCTTC
CSASERDYPNEQFF
>TRBD1|TRBV12-3/TRBV12-4|TRBJ2-2|NA
TGTGCCAGCGGAAGACAGGGGTCCGGGGAGCTGTTTTTT
CASGRQGSGELFF
>TRBD2|TRBV7-8|TRBJ2-2|NA
TGTGCCAGCAGCTTACCTGGGTGGGGCGGTGGGACTAGCGGGAGATCCGGGGAGCTGTTTTTT
CASSLPGWGGGTSGRSGELFF
>TRBD1|TRBV5-1|TRBJ2-3|NA
TGCGCCAGCAGCTTGGCGACAGGGGGGCGCACAGATACGCAGTATTTT
CASSLATGGRTDTQYF
>NA|TRBV21-1|TRBJ2-7|NA
TGTGCCAGCAGCAAAAAGGGGGACCCGTCCTACGAGCAGTACTTC
CASSKKGDPSYEQYF
>TRBD1|TRBV5-1|TRBJ2-6|NA
TGCGCCAGCAGCTCCACTACCGGGACAGCGTTCTCTGGGGCCAACGTCCTGACTTTC
CASSSTTGTAFSGANVLTF
>NA|TRBV3-1/TRBV3-2|TRBJ1-4|few
TGTGCCAGCAGCCAAGACTCCATTCTAGGAGAAAAACTGTTTTTT
CASSQDSILGEKLFF
>NA|TRBV9|TRBJ1-1|NA
TGTGCCAGCAGCACAGGAGTGAACACTGAAGCTTTCTTT
CASSTGVNTEAFF
>TRBD1|TRBV3-1/TRBV3-2|TRBJ1-3|once
TGTGCCAGCAGCCGACAGGGTACGGCTGGAAACACCATATATTTT
CASSRQGTAGNTIYF
>NA|TRBV4-2|TRBJ1-5|NA
TGTGCCAGCAGCCCGTCGCGGGGAAGCAATCAGCCCCAGCATTTT
CASSPSRGSNQPQHF
>NA|TRBV9|TRBJ2-2|NA
TGTGCCAGCGGCAGGGCGAACACCGGGGAGCTGTTTTTT
CASGRANTGELFF
>TRBD2|TRBV13|TRBJ2-1|NA
TGTGCCAGCAGCTTACCCGTCCTAGCGGGAGCATCTGATGAGCAGTTCTTC
CASSLPVLAGASDEQFF
>NA|TRBV19|TRBJ2-7|NA
TGTGCCAGTAGTCTCGGGGGAGCGATCTACGAGCAGTACTTC
CASSLGGAIYEQYF
>TRBD1|TRBV19|TRBJ2-1|NA
TGTGCCAGTAGACGATACAGGGGGGAGGCCTACAATGAGCAGTTCTTC
CASRRYRGEAYNEQFF
>TRBD2|TRBV5-4|TRBJ2-1|NA
TGTGCCAGCAGCTTTTCTTCGGGAGGGGGGGCTGAGCAGTTCTTC
CASSFSSGGGAEQFF
>NA|TRBV5-1|TRBJ2-5|NA
TGCGCCAGCAGCTCTCCCCCCGGGGAGACCCAGTACTTC
CASSSPPGETQYF
>NA|TRBV5-1|TRBJ1-5|NA
TGCGCCAGCAGCCCCGGTGGGACACAGAATCAGCCCCAGCATTTT
CASSPGGTQNQPQHF
>NA|TRBV28|TRBJ1-2|NA
TGTGCCAGCAGTTTTAACAGGGATGGCTACACCTTC
CASSFNRDGYTF
>NA|TRBV21-1|TRBJ2-5|NA
TGTGCCAGCAAAGGACACTTTCAAGAGACCCAGTACTTC
CASKGHFQETQYF
>NA|TRBV12-1|TRBJ2-7|NA
TGTGCCAGCAGCTGGAGGACTAGCGGGAGGGCCTGCTCCTACGAGCAGTACTTC
CASSWRTSGRACSYEQYF
>TRBD1|TRBV27|TRBJ1-5|few
TGTGCCAGCAGTTTATCGGCGCCAATGACAGGGGGCGGCAATCAGCCCCAGCATTTT
CASSLSAPMTGGGNQPQHF
>TRBD1|TRBV4-2|TRBJ2-7|NA
TGTGCCAGCAGCCAAGATAGGACAGGGGGCTACGAGCAGTACTTC
CASSQDRTGGYEQYF
>TRBD1|TRBV4-2|TRBJ1-2|few
TGTGCCAGCAGCCAGGGACAGGGCCAGGGCTACACCTTC
CASSQGQGQGYTF
>NA|TRBV27|TRBJ2-7|once
TGTGCCAGCAGTTTAACAGGCTCCTACGAGCAGTACTTC
CASSLTGSYEQYF
>TRBD1|TRBV5-4|TRBJ1-3|NA
TGTGCCAGCAGCCCGGCCGGGGACAGGGTAGGTGGAAACACCATATATTTT
CASSPAGDRVGGNTIYF
>TRBD1|TRBV18|TRBJ1-6|once
TGTGCCAGCTCACCAGGATGGGACAGCCGAAATTCACCCCTCCACTTT
CASSPGWDSRNSPLHF
>NA|TRBV28|TRBJ2-7|NA
TGTGCCAGCACTCTAGAGGATAGGCAGGAGCAGTACTTC
CASTLEDRQEQYF
>NA|TRBV7-9|TRBJ2-7|few
TGTGCCAGCAGCGTCGGGATTTACGAGCAGTACTTC
CASSVGIYEQYF
>NA|TRBV27|TRBJ2-2|NA
TGTGCCACCTCGACGGCAGGCGTCACCGGGGAGCTGTTTTTT
CATSTAGVTGELFF
>TRBD1|TRBV28|TRBJ1-5|NA
TGTGCCAGCAGTTTATTAGGACAGGGCAATCAGCCCCAGCATTTT
CASSLLGQGNQPQHF